What follows describes a single TCR beta chain. Its antigen is undetermined. The V end was cut by 4 bases, the J end by 3 bases, with 17 bases between. Germline CDR1 reads SGHNT; CDR2 reads YYREEE (reference sequence). This CDR3 has 15 amino acids. Viral peptide pools were used in the ViraFEST assay to expand antigen-specific CD4+ T cells, and sequencing came afterward. Cultured cells yielded isolated CD4+ T cells after 10 to 11 days. No vaccinee had earlier SARS-CoV-2 infection, and nucleocapsid antibodies were negative. Every well housed around 2 million PBMC, which grew in culture alongside 9 to 10 IU/ml IL-2 and around 9.8 ug/ml peptides. In the cultures, half the medium was exchanged for IL-2 medium on days 3 and 7. The source of the sample is a study of vaccination effects on CD4 cells after COVID-19. Produced via immunoSEQ multiplex PCR; TCRdb's table is partial and in-frame only. The top ten hold about 17% of the sample, which has tens of thousands of clones, more than 60% seen once.

Study-level points and caveats: There were few convalescent patients in the study and no early post-infection timepoints. Whether induced by infection or by vaccine, clones showed marked clonal contraction late after vaccination.

The source was CD4+ T cells from PBMCs cultured with SARS-CoV-2 spike peptides, collected before COVID-19 vaccination. The TCR was taken from a human donor who received a COVID-19 vaccine. The chain combines TRBV5-4 with TRBJ2-7, with D perhaps matching TRBD2 (5 bases). Here the CDR3 DNA reads TGTGCCAGCAGCCGACGGGCAGGAGGCTTCTACGAGCAGTACTTC. Translating gives CASSRRAGGFYEQYF.